This entry lists 2 T cell receptor beta chains sequenced from one sample in a study of T-cell reconstitution after alpha-beta-depleted transplantation in children. The authors prepared the TCRbeta library with unique molecular identifiers. TCRdb re-called the PCR reads with MiXCR, one entry per CDR3 protein. The data contain 150,000 to 200,000 distinct CDR3 sequences, over 8.5% of them singletons. The starting material was PBMCs, obtained before TCRalphabeta/CD19-depleted stem cell transplant. The receptors here all came from a boy aged 2 to 10 with acute myeloid leukemia, due to receive a stem cell transplant.

As concerns this clonotype: This may be a read error, as it is one base from a much larger clone. V and J are TRBV7-2 and TRBJ1-2, with D possibly TRBD1 on 6 matching bases. CDR3 length equals 13 residues. Germline V gene sequence: CDR1 SGHTA, CDR2 FQGNSA. As DNA, the CDR3 is TGTGCCAGCACCTTCCAGGGGTTGGGTGGCGACACCTTC. It specifies CASTFQGLGGDTF.

This clonotype has a count of ten or more. V is TRBV28 and J is TRBJ2-3, with D perhaps assigned TRBD1 or TRBD2 (5 bases each). V shed 4 bases and J shed 6 bases, with 14 bases lying between them. Germline V gene lookup returns CDR1 MDHEN and CDR2 SYDVKM. The CDR3 runs 14 residues. The CDR3 DNA reads TGTGCCAGCAGTTCGGGGACGGGCCCCGATACGCAGTATTTT. Its protein product is CASSSGTGPDTQYF. Full variable domain (remainder filled in from reference TRBV28 and TRBJ2-3): DVKVTQSSRYLVKRTGEKVFLECVQDMDHENMFWYRQDPGLGLRLIYFSYDVKMKEKGDIPEGYSVSREKKERFSLILESASTNQTSMYLCASSSGTGPDTQYFGPGTRLTVL.